Each of the 2 T cell receptor beta chains below was sequenced from the same sample in a study of blood T cell repertoires in COVID-19. Method: immunoSEQ multiplex PCR; TCRdb's copy keeps in-frame clones and lacks some. The data contain about 320,000 clones, 75% to 90% of them singletons. Material for sequencing was PBMCs or T cells enriched from blood (not recorded which). The receptors derive from a woman under 40 who had been exposed to COVID-19.

The V and J genes are TRBV12-2 and TRBJ1-1; the table's D call of TRBD1 was not tested on the DNA. TRBV12-2 is shown as a pseudogene. The CDR3 has 15 residues. CDR3 sequence reads: CASRLTSTVLVEAFF. Here the CDR3 DNA reads TGTGCAAGTCGCTTAACGTCTACAGTCCTGGTTGAAGCTTTCTTT.

V is TRBV5-4 and J is TRBJ2-1, with 7 bases lining up with TRBD2. V shed 4 bases, J shed 0 bases, and the junction held 10 bases outside the gene matches. Germline CDR1 SGHNT, CDR2 YYREEE (reference sequence). The CDR3 length is 17 residues. The CDR3 loop reads CASSASPGGGSYNEQFF. The CDR3 DNA follows: TGTGCCAGCAGCGCCTCCCCTGGCGGGGGCTCCTACAATGAGCAGTTCTTC.